One and the same sample provided the 10 T cell receptor beta chains below, sequenced in a study of T cell responses to AZD1222 COVID-19 vaccine. Method: immunoSEQ multiplex PCR; TCRdb's copy keeps in-frame clones and lacks some. The sample shows more than 55,000 clones, 75% to 90% of them seen only once. This specimen was peripheral blood, taken 28 days after the second AZD1222 dose. Receptor source: an adult who received the AZD1222 COVID-19 vaccine.

The CDR3 is CASSRATSQETQYF. The CDR3 DNA follows: TGTGCCAGCAGCCGGGCTACTAGCCAAGAGACCCAGTACTTC. The chain is built from TRBV3-1 (or the pseudogene TRBV3-2) and TRBJ2-5, with D perhaps matching TRBD2 (5 bases). Germline values: CDR1 LGHDT, CDR2 YNNKEL (reference sequence). V lost 4 bases to trimming and J lost 1 base, with 10 bases between them. This CDR3 is 14 amino acids long.

V usage is TRBV5-6 and J usage is TRBJ1-2; 8 positions match TRBD1. V was pared by 4 bases and J by 1 base, with 6 bases of the junction left unmatched. Germline-derived CDR1 and CDR2 are SGHDT and YYEEEE. This CDR3 is built from 15 residues. Written as DNA, the CDR3 is TGTGCCAGCAGCCCGGGGGACAGGATTAACTATGGCTACACCTTC. As protein: CASSPGDRINYGYTF.

The rearrangement uses TRBV27 and TRBJ2-2, with 11 bases aligning to TRBD2. The CDR3 has 17 residues. The junction had 6 bases not matched to a gene; V was cut back by 6 bases and J by 0 bases. Germline CDR1 reads MNHEY; CDR2 reads SMNVEV (reference sequence). The DNA of the CDR3 is TGTGCCAGCAGACGCGGACTAGCGGGTCCGAACACCGGGGAGCTGTTTTTT. This encodes CASRRGLAGPNTGELFF.

This chain joins TRBV6-1 and TRBJ1-1; D might be TRBD1 (5 bases). V lost 2 bases, J lost 0 bases, and 7 bases lay in between. The CDR3 totals 14 residues. Germline-derived CDR1 and CDR2 are MNHNS and SASEGT. In DNA, the CDR3 is TGTGCCAGCAGTGAAAGGGACGTGAACACTGAAGCTTTCTTT. This encodes CASSERDVNTEAFF.

V is TRBV5-1 and J is TRBJ2-1; 7 bases are shared with TRBD2. Germline assignment: CDR1 SGHRS and CDR2 YFSETQ. This CDR3 has 15 residues. The J segment lost 8 bases and the V segment lost 1 base, leaving 9 bases of the junction unmatched. The CDR3 sequence: CASSLWAGESDEQFF. In DNA, the CDR3 is TGCGCCAGCAGCTTGTGGGCGGGAGAAAGCGATGAGCAGTTCTTC.

The chain employs TRBV3-1 (or the pseudogene TRBV3-2) and TRBJ1-4, with D hard to call. The germline CDR1 and CDR2 sequences are LGHDT and YNNKEL (reference sequence). Trimming removed 0 bases from V and 4 bases from J, with 9 bases in between. CDR3 size: 15 residues. The CDR3 DNA reads TGTGCCAGCAGCCAAGAATGGCGGATTAATGAAAAACTGTTTTTT. This gives the protein CASSQEWRINEKLFF.

The rearrangement links TRBV21-1 to TRBJ2-3; the table calls TRBD1, which could not be checked here. TRBV21-1 is a pseudogene locus. The CDR3 is 17 amino acids. The DNA of the CDR3 is TGTGCCAGCAGCAAAGCCGTTCGGACAGAATACACAGATACGCAGTATTTT. Translated, it gives CASSKAVRTEYTDTQYF.

The CDR3, as DNA: TGTGCCAGTAGTGAGGGCAGGGGACGGTCCTATAATTCACCCCTCCACTTT. This translates into CASSEGRGRSYNSPLHF. The chain combines TRBV19 with TRBJ1-6; perhaps TRBD1 as D (6 bases). Trimming removed 5 bases at V and 1 base at J, with 15 bases between. CDR1 and CDR2 from the germline V gene are LNHDA and SQIVND (reference sequence). The CDR3 is 17 residues long.

DNA of the CDR3: TGTGCCAGCAGCCCCAAGGTCAGGGAAAACAATCAGCCCCAGTATTTT. It yields the protein CASSPKVRENNQPQYF. This rearrangement joins TRBV5-4 to TRBJ1-5, with TRBD1 as a possible D gene (5 bases). Judging by the DNA end, TRBJ2-3 fits better; the J call may be wrong. Germline CDR1 reads SGHNT; CDR2 reads YYREEE (reference sequence). The CDR3 contains 16 residues.

This sequence joins TRBV5-6 and TRBJ2-6; possibly TRBD1 for D (6 bases). Germline loops: CDR1 SGHDT, CDR2 YYEEEE. This CDR3 spans 17 amino acids. Trimming removed 4 bases from V and 4 bases from J, with 18 bases in between. As DNA, the CDR3 is TGTGCCAGCAGCCAATTTTTACAGGGTCGAGGGGCCAACGTCCTGACTTTC. Protein: CASSQFLQGRGANVLTF.